This T cell receptor (beta chain) came from a study of OX40 agonist ivuxolimab in advanced cancers. Across the study: Administration of intravenous ivuxolimab to patients occurred every 2 weeks at 0.01 to 10 mg/kg.

TCRdb keeps only in-frame clones here, not all; method: immunoSEQ multiplex PCR. Among tens of thousands of clones, around nine tenths were seen once, and the ten largest hold 10% to 15%. The CDR3 spans 19 residues. V dropped 2 bases and J dropped 4; count of bases not matched to a gene: 15. Germline CDR1 is SEHNR and CDR2 is FQNEAQ (reference sequence). Autoimmune disease history or systemic immunosuppression led to patient exclusion. General study results and limits: Individuals who were partial responders at 0.1-3.0 mg/kg had clonal expansion that ranked among the lowest. Circulating CD4+ and CD8+ T cells showed clonal expansion by week 6 at 0.1 to 3.0 mg/kg.

As regards this clone: Its target is not known.

The chain uses TRBV7-9 and TRBJ1-1; TRBD1 matches at 11 bases. The source was CD4+ or CD8+ T cells sorted from blood, collected in a trial of the OX40 agonist ivuxolimab. This receptor was obtained from an adult with an advanced solid tumor such as melanoma, head and neck, liver or kidney cancer. The CDR3 sequence is CASSLSGQGAGQPSTEAFF. The CDR3 region has the DNA TGTGCCAGCAGCTTATCTGGACAGGGGGCTGGCCAACCCAGCACTGAAGCTTTCTTT.